Shown below are 23 T cell receptor beta chains from a single sample sequenced in a study of Ad26.COV2.S vaccination and SARS-CoV-2 variants. Only in-frame clones appear in the TCRdb table, and some are missing; sequencing was by immunoSEQ multiplex PCR. The data contain roughly 500,000 clones, 89% of them singletons. As for treatment: roughly 20 received Ad26.COV2.S at low or high dose, single or two shots; 5 received placebo; per-sample allocation not given. Day 63 following the first vaccine or placebo injection was when the samples were taken. The sample in question was peripheral blood, obtained in a trial of Ad26.COV2.S vaccine versus placebo. Every receptor here comes from a person between 18 and 65 years old who received the Ad26.COV2.S COVID-19 vaccine or a placebo.

J is TRBJ2-1 and V is TRBV24-1; D remains unclear. Looked up from germline, CDR1 is KGHDR and CDR2 is SFDVKD. The V and J ends lost 4 bases and 5 bases respectively, with 14 bases between them. This CDR3 region has 15 residues. The CDR3 DNA follows: TGTGCCACCAGTGAAGCATGGGGTACCGACAATGAGCAGTTCTTC. It codes for CATSEAWGTDNEQFF.

The chain combines TRBV4-3 with TRBJ1-4, with TRBD1 as a possible D gene (6 bases). CDR3 length equals 17 residues. Trimming left V 4 bases short and J 0 bases short, with 15 bases between. Germline V gene lookup returns CDR1 LGHNA and CDR2 YSLEER. CDR3 coding DNA: TGCGCCAGCAGCCGCATGATTGACAGGACAACTAATGAAAAACTGTTTTTT. This sequence encodes CASSRMIDRTTNEKLFF.

This rearrangement joins TRBV28 to TRBJ1-1; D ambiguous. Germline V gives CDR1 MDHEN, CDR2 SYDVKM. The CDR3 covers 13 residues. V lost 6 bases and J 3 bases, leaving 11 bases between the germline ends. The CDR3, as DNA: TGTGCCAGCAGCCCCACGGTGGACACTGAAGCTTTCTTT. Its translation is CASSPTVDTEAFF.

The gene calls are TRBV2 and TRBJ2-7; unclear D gene. V was clipped by 6 bases and J by 6 bases, with 18 bases between them. In germline, CDR1 is SNHLY, CDR2 FYNNEI. CDR3 length: 14 residues. The CDR3 protein is CASSPETGSAEQYV. The CDR3 DNA reads TGTGCCAGCAGCCCCGAAACCGGATCGGCCGAGCAGTACGTC.

This chain connects TRBV4-2 to TRBJ1-2, with TRBD1 as a possible D gene (5 bases). The CDR3 runs to 16 residues. Germline CDR1 is LGHNA and CDR2 is YNFKEQ. The V and J ends lost 0 bases and 6 bases respectively, with 17 bases between them. Here the CDR3 DNA reads TGTGCCAGCAGCCAAGATCGTTGGGGGGATTGGAATGGCTACACCTTC. It translates to CASSQDRWGDWNGYTF.

The chain carries TRBV3-1 (or the pseudogene TRBV3-2) and TRBJ1-1; 9 nucleotides match TRBD1. CDR1 and CDR2 from the germline V gene are LGHDT and YNNKEL (reference sequence). The CDR3 has 14 amino acids. V lost 1 base, J lost 11 bases, and 8 bases stayed unmatched. The chain's CDR3 is CASSQGWGQGQAFF. CDR3 nucleotides: TGTGCCAGCAGCCAAGGATGGGGACAGGGACAGGCTTTCTTT.

The chain joins TRBV24-1 to TRBJ2-6, with D tentatively TRBD1 or TRBD2 (5 bases each). Germline V CDR1 and CDR2: KGHDR, SFDVKD. V lost 8 bases to trimming and J lost 0 bases, with 13 bases between them. This CDR3 is 16 amino acids long. CDR3 region: CATNHLGPSGANVLTF. CDR3 coding DNA: TGTGCCACCAACCACCTGGGACCCTCTGGGGCCAACGTCCTGACTTTC.

In its sample, this clone was seen a few times. This sample includes further DNA sequences coding for the same CDR3. V is TRBV19 and J is TRBJ1-3; possible D gene TRBD1, 5 bases. Trimming left V 7 bases short and J 0 bases short, with 7 bases between. Germline CDR1 LNHDA, CDR2 SQIVND (reference sequence). This CDR3 is 13 amino acids long. The CDR3: CASTGTSGNTIYF. The CDR3 DNA is TGTGCCAGTACCGGGACCTCTGGAAACACCATATATTTT.

The rearrangement uses TRBV5-1 and TRBJ2-3; D call uncertain. With 2 bases removed from V and 5 bases from J, the gap between germline ends came to 12 bases. Germline V gives CDR1 SGHRS, CDR2 YFSETQ. The CDR3 has 14 residues. The CDR3 DNA reads TGCGCCAGCAGCTTTGACCCGAATCTAGATACGCAGTATTTT. It codes for CASSFDPNLDTQYF.

The rearrangement links TRBV7-2 to TRBJ2-1, with D perhaps TRBD2 (6 bases). CDR3 length: 15 amino acids. Looked up from germline, CDR1 is SGHTA and CDR2 is FQGNSA. V was pared by 5 bases and J by 0 bases, with 11 bases between. The CDR3 reads CASSRTTSSYNEQFF. CDR3 nucleotides: TGTGCCAGCAGCCGGACTACCAGCTCCTACAATGAGCAGTTCTTC.

J is TRBJ1-5 and V is TRBV5-1, with D possibly matching TRBD1 (5 bases). CDR3 size: 13 residues. CDR1 is SGHRS and CDR2 is YFSETQ in the germline V gene. V was trimmed by 3 bases and J by 6 bases, leaving 10 bases between them. The CDR3 loop is CASSSDGGQPQHF. The CDR3 nucleotides read TGCGCCAGCAGCTCCGACGGGGGTCAGCCCCAGCATTTT.

The chain recombines TRBV28 with TRBJ2-7; possible D gene TRBD2, 6 bases. This CDR3 region has 17 residues. V was cut by 5 bases and J by 0 bases, with 20 bases left in between. The germline gives CDR1 MDHEN, CDR2 SYDVKM. The CDR3 bases are TGTGCCAGCAGTCCCATGGCCGGGATGGGACTCTCCTACGAGCAGTACTTC. This gives the protein CASSPMAGMGLSYEQYF.

This clone was counted a single time. This chain joins TRBV7-9 and TRBJ1-2, with D possibly being TRBD1 (5 bases). Germline lookup yields CDR1 SEHNR and CDR2 FQNEAQ (reference sequence). The CDR3 sequence is 15 residues long. Trimming shortened V by 2 bases and J by 3 bases, and 13 bases separated the two germline ends. In nucleotides, the CDR3 is TGTGCCAGCAGCTTACAGGGACGGGTTCACTATGGCTACACCTTC. Translated, it gives CASSLQGRVHYGYTF.

This clone appeared once. This chain uses TRBV7-2 with TRBJ1-3; D is perhaps TRBD1 (5 bases). Trimming shortened V by 0 bases and J by 4 bases, and 10 bases separated the two germline ends. This CDR3 region has 15 residues. Germline loops: CDR1 SGHTA, CDR2 FQGNSA. DNA for the CDR3: TGTGCCAGCAGCTTAGCCGCCAGGGTCGGAAACACCATATATTTT. It codes for CASSLAARVGNTIYF. The complete variable domain, with remaining parts taken from reference TRBV7-2 and TRBJ1-3, reads GAGVSQSPSNKVTEKGKDVELRCDPISGHTALYWYRQSLGQGLEFLIYFQGNSAPDKSGLPSDRFSAERTGGSVSTLTIQRTQQEDSAVYLCASSLAARVGNTIYFGEGSWLTVV.

CDR3 in amino acids: CASSLIFGGGTEAFF. The DNA of the CDR3 is TGTGCCAGCAGTTTAATTTTCGGGGGCGGCACTGAAGCTTTCTTT. The rearrangement joins TRBV28 to TRBJ1-1, with D possibly matching TRBD1 (6 bases). The CDR3 has 15 residues. Germline CDR1 reads MDHEN; CDR2 reads SYDVKM. V was cut by 2 bases and J by 4 bases, with 14 bases left in between. Based on the CDR3 plus reference TRBV28 and TRBJ1-1, the full variable domain is DVKVTQSSRYLVKRTGEKVFLECVQDMDHENMFWYRQDPGLGLRLIYFSYDVKMKEKGDIPEGYSVSREKKERFSLILESASTNQTSMYLCASSLIFGGGTEAFFGQGTRLTVV.

The V gene is TRBV3-1 (or the pseudogene TRBV3-2), the J gene TRBJ2-7; D is perhaps TRBD2 (7 bases). Germline CDR1 and CDR2: LGHDT and YNNKEL (reference sequence). Between the trimmed V and J ends, which lost 5 bases and 6 bases, there was a span of 17 bases. The CDR3 has 14 residues. This CDR3 is CASSGGGGTREQYV. The CDR3 DNA reads as TGTGCCAGCAGCGGCGGGGGCGGGACCCGCGAGCAGTACGTC.

The chain combines TRBV24-1 with TRBJ2-1; 10 bases match TRBD1. This CDR3 region has 16 residues. The trim removed 6 bases at V and 4 bases at J, leaving 8 bases unmatched. Germline CDR1 is KGHDR and CDR2 is SFDVKD. CDR3 sequence reads: CATSPGTGVRYNEQFF. The CDR3 DNA is TGTGCCACCAGTCCCGGGACAGGGGTCCGATACAATGAGCAGTTCTTC.

The chain couples TRBV5-4 to TRBJ1-4; D ambiguous. Per germline, CDR1 SGHNT and CDR2 YYREEE (reference sequence). The CDR3 contains 14 residues. Trimming cost V 6 bases and J 6 bases, with 15 bases left between them. The DNA of the CDR3 is TGTGCCAGCACCCGATCTGGGAGGGATGAAAAACTGTTTTTT. This translates into CASTRSGRDEKLFF.

The chain is built from TRBV4-1 and TRBJ2-2; the match to TRBD2 covers 7 bases. Trimming took 0 bases from V and 7 from J; bases not matched to a gene: 5. Germline CDR1 reads MGHRA; CDR2 reads YSYEKL. This CDR3 has 15 residues. The CDR3 DNA is TGCGCCAGCAGCCAAGACCCCCGGGGGGTCGGGGAGCTGTTTTTT. Protein: CASSQDPRGVGELFF.

V usage is TRBV6-6 and J usage is TRBJ1-5; possible D gene TRBD1, 5 bases. Trimming removed 0 bases at V and 4 bases at J, with 10 bases between. The CDR3 consists of 15 residues. Per germline, CDR1 MNHNY and CDR2 SVGAGI (reference sequence). CDR3 sequence (DNA): TGTGCCAGCAGTTACTCAAGGGGAGGTAATCAGCCCCAGCATTTT. It is translated as CASSYSRGGNQPQHF.

V usage is TRBV13 and J usage is TRBJ2-2; D unclear. Trimming removed 5 bases from V and 2 bases from J, with 12 bases in between. The CDR3 runs 15 residues. CDR1 and CDR2 (germline): PRHDT, FYEKMQ (reference sequence). This CDR3 is CASSPYSSNTGELFF. In nucleotides, the CDR3 is TGTGCCAGCAGCCCCTATAGCTCCAACACCGGGGAGCTGTTTTTT.

The chain recombines TRBV15 with TRBJ2-3; D gene uncertain. This CDR3 is 16 amino acids long. Trimming pared 4 bases from V and 6 bases from J, leaving 20 bases between. Germline loops: CDR1 LNHNV, CDR2 YYDKDF (reference sequence). CDR3 nucleotides: TGTGCCACCAGCACCGATCGACTCGGCGCGAGGGATACGCAGTATTTT. Amino acid sequence: CATSTDRLGARDTQYF.

This clone occurred a few times. The genes are TRBV7-9 and TRBJ2-3, with a tentative D call TRBD1 (6 bases). The V end lost 5 bases, the J end lost 0 bases, and 15 bases lay between the germline ends. Germline V gives CDR1 SEHNR, CDR2 FQNEAQ (reference sequence). The length of the CDR3 is 16 residues. The CDR3 region is CASSGHRDPSTDTQYF. The CDR3 DNA is TGTGCCAGCAGCGGACACAGGGACCCTAGCACAGATACGCAGTATTTT.